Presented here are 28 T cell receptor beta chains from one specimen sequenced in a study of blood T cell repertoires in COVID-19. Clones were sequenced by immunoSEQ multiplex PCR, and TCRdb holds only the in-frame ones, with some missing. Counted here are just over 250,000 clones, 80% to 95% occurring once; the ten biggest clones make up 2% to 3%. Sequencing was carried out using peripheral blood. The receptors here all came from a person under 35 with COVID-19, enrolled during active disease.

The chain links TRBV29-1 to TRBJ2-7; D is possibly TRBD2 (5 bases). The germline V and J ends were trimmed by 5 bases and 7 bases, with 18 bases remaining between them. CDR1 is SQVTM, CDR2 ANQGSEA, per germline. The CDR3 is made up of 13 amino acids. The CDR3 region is CSVRTGVVQEQYF. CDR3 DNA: TGCAGCGTTCGAACCGGGGTCGTACAGGAGCAGTACTTC.

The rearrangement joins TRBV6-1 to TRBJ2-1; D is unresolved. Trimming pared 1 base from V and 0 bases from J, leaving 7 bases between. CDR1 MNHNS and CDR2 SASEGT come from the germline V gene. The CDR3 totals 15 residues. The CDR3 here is CASSEDLSSYNEQFF. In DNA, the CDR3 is TGTGCCAGCAGTGAAGATCTGAGCTCCTACAATGAGCAGTTCTTC.

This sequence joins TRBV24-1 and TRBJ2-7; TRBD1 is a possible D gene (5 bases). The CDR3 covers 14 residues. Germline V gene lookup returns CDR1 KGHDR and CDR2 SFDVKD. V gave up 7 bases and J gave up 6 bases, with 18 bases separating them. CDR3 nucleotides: TGTGCCACCAGCGCCGGCTTTTGGGGCTCCGAGCAGTACTTC. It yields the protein CATSAGFWGSEQYF.

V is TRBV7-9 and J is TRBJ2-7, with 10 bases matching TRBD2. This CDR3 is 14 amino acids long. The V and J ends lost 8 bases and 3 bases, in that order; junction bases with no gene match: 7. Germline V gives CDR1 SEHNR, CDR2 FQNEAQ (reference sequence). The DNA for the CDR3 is TGTGCCAGCGCTCCAGGGACTAGCGTCTACGAGCAGTACTTC. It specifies CASAPGTSVYEQYF. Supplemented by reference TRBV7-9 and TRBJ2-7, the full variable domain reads DTGVSQNPRHKITKRGQNVTFRCDPISEHNRLYWYRQTLGQGPEFLTYFQNEAQLEKSRLLSDRFSAERPKGSFSTLEIQRTEQGDSAMYLCASAPGTSVYEQYFGPGTRLTVT.

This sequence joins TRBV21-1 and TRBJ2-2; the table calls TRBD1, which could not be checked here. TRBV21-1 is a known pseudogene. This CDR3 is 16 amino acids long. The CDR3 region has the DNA TGTGCCCATTTGTCGGTCGACAGGGTAGACACCGGGGAGCTGTTTTTT. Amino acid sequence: CAHLSVDRVDTGELFF.

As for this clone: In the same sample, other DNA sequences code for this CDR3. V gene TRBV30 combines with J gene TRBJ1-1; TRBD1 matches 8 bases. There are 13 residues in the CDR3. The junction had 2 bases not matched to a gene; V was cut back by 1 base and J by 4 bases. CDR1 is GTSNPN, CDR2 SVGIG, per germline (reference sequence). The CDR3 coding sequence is TGTGCCTGGAGTGCCGACAGGGGCACTGAAGCTTTCTTT. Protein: CAWSADRGTEAFF.

CDR3 region: CASSFLSGNTIYF. DNA for the CDR3: TGTGCCAGCAGTTTCCTCTCTGGAAACACCATATATTTT. The V call is TRBV28, the J call TRBJ1-3; D unresolved. CDR1 MDHEN and CDR2 SYDVKM come from the germline V gene. The CDR3 has 13 amino acids. V lost 3 bases, J lost 0 bases, and 3 bases lay in between.

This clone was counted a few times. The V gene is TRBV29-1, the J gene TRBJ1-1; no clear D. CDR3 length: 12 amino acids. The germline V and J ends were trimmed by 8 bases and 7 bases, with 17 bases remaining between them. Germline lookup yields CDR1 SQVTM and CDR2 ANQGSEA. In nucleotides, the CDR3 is TGCAGCAGCCGGGATACAACGGGTGAAGCTTTCTTT. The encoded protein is CSSRDTTGEAFF.

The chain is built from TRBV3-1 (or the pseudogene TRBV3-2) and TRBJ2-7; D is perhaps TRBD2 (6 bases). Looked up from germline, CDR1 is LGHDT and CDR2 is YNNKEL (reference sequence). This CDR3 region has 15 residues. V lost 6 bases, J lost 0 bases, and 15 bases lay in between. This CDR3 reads CASRAARGYSYEQYF. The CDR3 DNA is TGTGCCAGCAGGGCCGCGCGGGGATACTCCTACGAGCAGTACTTC.

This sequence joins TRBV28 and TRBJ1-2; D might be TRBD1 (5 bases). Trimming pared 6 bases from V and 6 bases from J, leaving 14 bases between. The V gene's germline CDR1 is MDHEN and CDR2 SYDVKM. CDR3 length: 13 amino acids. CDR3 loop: CASSPLRGNGYTF. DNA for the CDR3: TGTGCCAGCAGCCCCCTTAGGGGTAATGGCTACACCTTC.

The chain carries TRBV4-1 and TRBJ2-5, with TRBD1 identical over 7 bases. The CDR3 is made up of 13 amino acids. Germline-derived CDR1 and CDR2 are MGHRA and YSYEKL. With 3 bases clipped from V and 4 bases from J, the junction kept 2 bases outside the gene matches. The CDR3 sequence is CASSQTGIETQYF. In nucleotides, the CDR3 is TGCGCCAGCAGCCAGACAGGGATAGAGACCCAGTACTTC.

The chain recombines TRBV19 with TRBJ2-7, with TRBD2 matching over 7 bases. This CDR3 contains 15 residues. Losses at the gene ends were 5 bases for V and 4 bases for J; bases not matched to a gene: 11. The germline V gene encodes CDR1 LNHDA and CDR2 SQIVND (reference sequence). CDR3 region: CASSSSGATGYEQYF. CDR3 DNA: TGTGCCAGTAGTTCTAGCGGCGCGACCGGTTACGAGCAGTACTTC.

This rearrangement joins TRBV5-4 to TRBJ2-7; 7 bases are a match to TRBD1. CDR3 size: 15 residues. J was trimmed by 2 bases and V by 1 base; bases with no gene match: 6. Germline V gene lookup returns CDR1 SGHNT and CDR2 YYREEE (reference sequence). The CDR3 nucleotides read TGTGCCAGCAGCTTGCCTAGCCAGGGGGCCTACGAGCAGTACTTC. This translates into CASSLPSQGAYEQYF.

The chain's CDR3 is CATAGTGDSGNTIYF. The CDR3 DNA reads TGTGCCACTGCCGGGACAGGGGACTCTGGAAACACCATATATTTT. The V gene is TRBV24-1, the J gene TRBJ1-3; 10 bases fit TRBD1. With V trimmed by 10 bases and J by 0 bases, 5 bases remained unmatched. The CDR3 is 15 amino acids. Per the germline V gene, CDR1 is KGHDR and CDR2 is SFDVKD.

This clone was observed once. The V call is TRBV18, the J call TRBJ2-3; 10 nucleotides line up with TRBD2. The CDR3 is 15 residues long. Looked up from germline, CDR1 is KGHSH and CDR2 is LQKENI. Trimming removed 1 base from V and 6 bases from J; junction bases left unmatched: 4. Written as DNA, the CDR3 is TGTGCCAGCTCACCACGGATAGCGGGAGGCGATACGCAGTATTTT. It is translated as CASSPRIAGGDTQYF.

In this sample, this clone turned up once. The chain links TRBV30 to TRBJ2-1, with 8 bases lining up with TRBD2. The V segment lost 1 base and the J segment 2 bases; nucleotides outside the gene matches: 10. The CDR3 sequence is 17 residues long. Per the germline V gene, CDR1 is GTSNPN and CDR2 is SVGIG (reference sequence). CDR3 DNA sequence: TGTGCCTGGAGTGGTATGGCCGGGAGGGGAACCTACAATGAGCAGTTCTTC. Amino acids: CAWSGMAGRGTYNEQFF.

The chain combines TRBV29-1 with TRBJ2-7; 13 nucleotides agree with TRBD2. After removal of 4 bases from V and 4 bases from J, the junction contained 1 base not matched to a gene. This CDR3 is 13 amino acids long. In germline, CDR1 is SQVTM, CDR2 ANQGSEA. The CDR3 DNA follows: TGCAGCGTTGGGACTAGCGGGAGATACGAGCAGTACTTC. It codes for CSVGTSGRYEQYF.

The chain's CDR3 is CASSSPEGAGETQYF. In DNA form, the CDR3 reads TGTGCCAGCAGCTCCCCAGAGGGCGCGGGGGAGACCCAGTACTTC. V gene TRBV7-6 combines with J gene TRBJ2-5, with a weak D call TRBD2 (6 bases). Trimming removed 4 bases from V and 5 bases from J, with 17 bases in between. Germline V gives CDR1 SGHVS, CDR2 FNYEAQ. This CDR3 is 15 amino acids long.

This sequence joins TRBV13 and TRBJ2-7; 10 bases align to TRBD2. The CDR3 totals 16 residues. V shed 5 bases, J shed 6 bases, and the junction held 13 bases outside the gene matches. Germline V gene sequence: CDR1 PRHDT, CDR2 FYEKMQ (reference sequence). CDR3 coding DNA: TGTGCCAGCAGCCTTCCCGCAGGGACTAGCGTTAGCGAGCAGTACTTC. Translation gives CASSLPAGTSVSEQYF.

The CDR3, as DNA: TGTGCCAGCAGCCAAGTCGAGCAGACCCAGTACTTC. This gives the protein CASSQVEQTQYF. This chain connects TRBV3-1 (or the pseudogene TRBV3-2) to TRBJ2-5; D uncertain. This CDR3 is built from 12 residues. In germline, CDR1 is LGHDT, CDR2 YNNKEL (reference sequence). Trimming pared 1 base from V and 6 bases from J, leaving 6 bases between.

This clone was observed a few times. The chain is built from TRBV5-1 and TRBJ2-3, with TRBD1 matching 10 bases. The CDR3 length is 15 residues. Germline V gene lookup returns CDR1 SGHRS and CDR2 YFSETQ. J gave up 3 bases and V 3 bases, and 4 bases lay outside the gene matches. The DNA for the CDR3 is TGCGCCAGCAGCTCACCGGGACAGGGGACAGATACGCAGTATTTT. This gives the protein CASSSPGQGTDTQYF.

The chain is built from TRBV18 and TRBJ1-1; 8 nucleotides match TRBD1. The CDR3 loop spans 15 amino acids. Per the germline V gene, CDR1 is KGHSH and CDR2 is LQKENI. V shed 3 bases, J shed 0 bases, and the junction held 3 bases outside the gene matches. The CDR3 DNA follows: TGTGCCAGCTCACCTAGGACAGGGATGAACACTGAAGCTTTCTTT. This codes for CASSPRTGMNTEAFF.

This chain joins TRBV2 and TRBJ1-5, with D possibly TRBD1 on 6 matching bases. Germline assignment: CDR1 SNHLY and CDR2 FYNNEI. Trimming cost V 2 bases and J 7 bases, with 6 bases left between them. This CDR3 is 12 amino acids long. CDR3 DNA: TGTGCCAGCAGTGAACAGGGGCAGCCCCAGCATTTT. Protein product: CASSEQGQPQHF.

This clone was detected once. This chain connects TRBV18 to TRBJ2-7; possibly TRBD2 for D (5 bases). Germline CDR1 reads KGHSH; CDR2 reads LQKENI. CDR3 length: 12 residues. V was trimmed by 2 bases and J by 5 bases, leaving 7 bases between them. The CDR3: CASSPTTNEQYF. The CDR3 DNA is TGTGCCAGCTCACCAACGACTAACGAGCAGTACTTC.

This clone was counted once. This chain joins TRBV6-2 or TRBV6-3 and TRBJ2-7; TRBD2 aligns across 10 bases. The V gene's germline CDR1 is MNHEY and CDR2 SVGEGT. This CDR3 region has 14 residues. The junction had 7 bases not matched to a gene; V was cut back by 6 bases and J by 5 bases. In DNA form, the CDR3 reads TGTGCCAGCAGCCTACTAGCGGGAAGTGACGAGCAGTACTTC. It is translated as CASSLLAGSDEQYF.

The CDR3 here is CASMDSGSSYNEQFF. In DNA form, the CDR3 reads TGTGCCAGTATGGATAGCGGGAGCTCCTACAATGAGCAGTTCTTC. This chain links TRBV19 with TRBJ2-1; 9 nucleotides match TRBD2. V lost 7 bases, J lost 0 bases, and 4 bases stayed unmatched. Looked up from germline, CDR1 is LNHDA and CDR2 is SQIVND (reference sequence). The CDR3 is 15 residues long.

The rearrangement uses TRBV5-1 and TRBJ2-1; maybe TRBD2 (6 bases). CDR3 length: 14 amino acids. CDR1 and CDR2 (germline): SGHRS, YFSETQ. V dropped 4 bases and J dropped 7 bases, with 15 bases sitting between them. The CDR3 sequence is CASSPGRAGNEQFF. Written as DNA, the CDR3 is TGCGCCAGCAGCCCTGGACGGGCGGGGAATGAGCAGTTCTTC.

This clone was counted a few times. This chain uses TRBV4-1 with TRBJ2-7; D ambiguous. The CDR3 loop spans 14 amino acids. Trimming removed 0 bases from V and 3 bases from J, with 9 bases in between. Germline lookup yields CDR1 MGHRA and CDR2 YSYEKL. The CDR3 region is CASSQDWRYYEQYF. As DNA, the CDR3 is TGCGCCAGCAGCCAAGATTGGCGGTACTACGAGCAGTACTTC.